The following is a T cell receptor beta chain sequence with its context. This clone was detected only a few times. This receptor's antigen is unknown. Base qualities are not recorded, but no much larger clone differs from it by a single base. TCRbeta CDR3 regions were amplified from genomic DNA using the immunoSEQ Assay, a bias-controlled multiplex PCR. As for the original processing: The number of nucleated cells in each sample was estimated from the amplification of reference gene primers within the assay. To quantify the absolute abundance of each unique TCRbeta CDR3 rearrangement, sequence reads were collapsed and filtered. For each sample, productive Simpson clonality was calculated as the square root of Simpson's diversity index over productive rearrangements. What TCRdb holds here is the immuneACCESS table cut down to in-frame rearrangements. Part of the clones is not present; checked against another copy, under half of the missing clones reflect an unresolved V gene, and the others are unexplained. V, J and clone size were drawn from that table, and D and trimming were deduced from the DNA. For this sample there are 250,000 to 300,000 clones; approximately 86% appear just once. 2.2% of the sample is in the top ten clones.

Taken from the germline V gene (reference sequence), the CDR1 and CDR2 loops are SGHNT and YYREEE. Counted from cysteine to phenylalanine, this CDR3 has 13 amino acids. Only the CDR3 part of the read is kept: 39 bases, read in frame from the first base. Cut back by 0 bases and 8 bases, the V and J ends lie 11 bases apart. Samples from volunteer blood donors who had recovered from COVID-19 were contributed by a second Seattle source. Collaborating institutions collected whole blood in K2EDTA tubes following their own protocols. For TCRbeta analysis, collaborators shipped samples in one of three forms: frozen whole blood, isolated PBMCs, or DNA extracted from either of those sample types. The data were taken from a study of blood T cell repertoires in COVID-19 (dated by TCRdb to the early 2020s). Turning to the overall study: Samples covering the acute and convalescent phases of COVID-19 were provided by collaborators in the United States, Italy and Spain. The material from the prospective study consisted of cDNA or gDNA derived from T cells, B-cell-depleted T cells, or PBMCs. Deeply sampled blood TCRbeta repertoires from subjects exposed to, actively infected with, or recovered from COVID-19 were included in the dataset. The repertoires were released in a freely available public database meant as a resource for research on the immune response to SARS-CoV-2. Samples came from the ongoing ImmuneRACE study (first 160 participants) plus 1,254 subjects from 6 global collaborators. Sample metadata almost always included a de-identified subject ID, COVID-19 status, age in years and sex. Where available, HLA class I and class II types were obtained from metadata supplied by the sample provider rather than from assay-based typing. Overall results and qualifications from the work: The quantity of clinical and demographic metadata differed by source and by participant and was supplied without curation.

The source material was peripheral blood. The sequence was obtained from a woman aged 50 to 65 who had recovered from COVID-19. The V and J segments used are TRBV5-4 and TRBJ1-1, and perhaps TRBD1 as D gene, on 5 matching bases. The CDR3 here reads CASSLAGVEEAFF. The nucleotide sequence reads as follows: TGTGCCAGCAGCTTGGCGGGGGTGGAAGAAGCTTTCTTT.